The following is a TCR beta chain sequence with its context. The data derive from a study of cytomegalovirus exposure and HLA in healthy donors. The PCR ran on 60 Vbeta and 13 Jbeta primers. Measured with immunoSEQ multiplex PCR; TCRdb has only the in-frame clones, and not every one. Of approximately 190,000 clones in the sample, roughly 80% were seen once. In germline, CDR1 is LNHDA, CDR2 SQIVND (reference sequence). This CDR3 has 15 amino acids. With V trimmed by 4 bases and J by 9 bases, 14 bases remained unmatched. This chain uses TRBV19 with TRBJ2-7, with 8 bases matching TRBD1. This receptor was obtained from a woman in her twenties or thirties in good health and CMV-seropositive. Sequenced input: PBMCs. CDR3 protein: CASSTPGQGIAGQYF. CDR3 in DNA: TGTGCCAGTAGTACCCCCGGACAGGGAATCGCGGGGCAGTACTTC.